The entry that follows covers one T cell receptor beta chain sequence. Its antigen is still unknown. This entry belongs to a study of cytomegalovirus exposure and HLA in healthy donors. The primer mix had 60 Vbeta and 13 Jbeta primers. Only in-frame clones appear in the TCRdb table, and some are missing; sequencing was by immunoSEQ multiplex PCR. The listing contains around 100,000 clones. Study findings and constraints: In a later analysis, HLA-C alleles had the fewest associated TCRs, DRB1 alleles the most.

The junction had 8 bases not matched to a gene; V was cut back by 5 bases and J by 7 bases. This CDR3 has 15 amino acids. Per germline, CDR1 SGHVS and CDR2 FNYEAQ. Donors sampled were nominally healthy, though unrecorded immune exposures were likely. The chain joins TRBV7-6 to TRBJ1-5, with TRBD1 matching 10 bases. Sequenced sample: PBMCs. The clonotype was recovered from a man aged 25 to 40 in good health and CMV-seronegative. CDR3 in amino acids: CASSLYRDRGQPQHF. The CDR3 DNA reads as TGTGCCAGCAGCCTATACCGGGACAGGGGACAGCCCCAGCATTTT.